This entry concerns a single T cell receptor beta chain. The antigen remains undetermined. Germline V gives CDR1 SNHLY, CDR2 FYNNEI. With 5 bases removed from V and 0 bases from J, the gap between germline ends came to 17 bases. CDR3 length: 17 residues. These data are taken from a study of cytomegalovirus exposure and HLA in healthy donors. Study conclusions and caveats: A few chains tied to CMV proved CMV antigen-specific in vitro.

Profiling relied on immunoSEQ multiplex PCR, and the TCRdb table lists in-frame clones only, not all of them. In the table there are some 120,000 clones, over 65% of which are singletons. This clonotype was sampled from a woman in her thirties in good health and CMV-seronegative. Sequenced input: PBMCs. The chain recombines TRBV2 with TRBJ2-1; tentative D call: TRBD2 (8 bases). The CDR3 sequence: CASSRQGGGSSYNEQFF. In nucleotides, the CDR3 is TGTGCCAGCAGTCGACAGGGCGGGGGGAGCTCCTACAATGAGCAGTTCTTC.